This is a list of T cell receptor beta chains from one sample in a study of regulatory T cells in long-lasting Graves disease. Each CDR3 protein gets one entry after TCRdb re-called the multiplex PCR reads with MiXCR. The table has 500,000 to 700,000 distinct CDR3 sequences, around 15% seen once. In addition, the sample was reused for a study of T cells in Graves' hyperthyroidism and ophthalmopathy.

The material sequenced was peripheral blood mononuclear cells (PBMCs), taken at new diagnosis, from a patient treated with antithyroid drugs. The receptor set was obtained from a woman in her 30s with Graves disease. Each CDR3 is given with its conserved first and last residue. Each record gives: J gene, V gene, clone size, CDR3 length, D gene, CDR3 protein, CDR3 DNA. A D gene is named only where the DNA matches it firmly. Expanded clones are given a class, and other clones once, few, many or no size at all.

>TRBJ1-2|TRBV5-1|.|16|.
CASSLDSPAAEGGYTF
TGCGCCAGCAGCTTGGATAGTCCGGCCGCAGAGGGTGGCTACACCTTC
>TRBJ2-5|TRBV7-6|.|15|.
CASSHISGTLKTQYF
TGTGCCAGCAGCCACATCAGCGGCACCTTGAAGACCCAGTACTTC
>TRBJ2-1|TRBV11-3|.|16|TRBD2
CASSPRLAGGLDEQFF
TGTGCCAGCAGCCCCAGACTAGCGGGAGGGTTGGATGAGCAGTTCTTC
>TRBJ2-7|TRBV20-1|many|14|TRBD2
CSAGVGTSGNEQYF
TGCAGTGCCGGCGTAGGGACTAGCGGGAACGAGCAGTACTTC
>TRBJ2-7|TRBV12-3/TRBV12-4|.|14|.
CASRVAASWDEQYF
TGTGCCAGTAGAGTAGCGGCGTCGTGGGACGAGCAGTACTTC
>TRBJ2-7|TRBV7-8|many|13|.
CASSFGGSDEQYF
TGTGCCAGCAGCTTCGGGGGATCCGACGAGCAGTACTTC
>TRBJ1-1|TRBV19|.|11|.
CASSMGTEAFF
TGTGCCAGTAGTATGGGCACTGAAGCTTTCTTT
>TRBJ2-1|TRBV20-1|few|17|TRBD2
CSARDQGLAGPYNEQFF
TGCAGTGCTAGAGATCAGGGACTAGCGGGACCCTACAATGAGCAGTTCTTC
>TRBJ2-3|TRBV5-5|few|14|.
CASSLSTSKDTQYF
TGTGCCAGCAGCTTGTCGACTTCTAAAGATACGCAGTATTTT
>TRBJ2-2|TRBV30|few|14|.
CAWSPNLNTGELFF
TGTGCCTGGAGTCCGAACTTGAACACCGGGGAGCTGTTTTTT
>TRBJ2-1|TRBV5-1|.|16|TRBD1
CASSYRPGQGYNEQFF
TGCGCCAGCAGTTACCGACCGGGACAGGGTTACAATGAGCAGTTCTTC
>TRBJ1-2|TRBV3-1|few|14|.
CASSPGRTVDGYTF
TGTGCCAGCAGCCCGGGAAGGACAGTCGACGGCTACACCTTC
>TRBJ2-7|TRBV28|.|17|TRBD2
CASEGSGGAGGRNEQYF
TGTGCCAGTGAAGGAAGTGGAGGAGCGGGAGGGCGCAACGAGCAGTACTTC
>TRBJ2-1|TRBV19|few|15|TRBD1
CASKTGQGVYNEQFF
TGTGCCAGTAAGACCGGACAGGGGGTCTACAATGAGCAGTTCTTC
>TRBJ2-7|TRBV20-1|many|14|.
CSARGGQGTYEQYF
TGCAGTGCTAGAGGCGGGCAGGGGACCTACGAGCAGTACTTC
>TRBJ2-3|TRBV6-2/TRBV6-3|many|12|.
CASSYAGDTQYF
TGTGCCAGCAGTTACGCAGGGGATACGCAGTATTTT
>TRBJ2-3|TRBV13|.|15|.
CASSPAPSPTDTQYF
TGTGCCAGCAGCCCGGCCCCCTCTCCCACAGATACGCAGTATTTT
>TRBJ2-3|TRBV6-2/TRBV6-3|.|15|TRBD1
CASSARQGIPDTQYF
TGTGCCAGCAGTGCCCGACAGGGGATCCCAGATACGCAGTATTTT
>TRBJ1-1|TRBV6-5|few|12|.
CASSYGGAEAFF
TGTGCCAGCAGTTACGGGGGGGCTGAAGCTTTCTTT
>TRBJ2-7|TRBV5-1|.|14|.
CASRISEQSYEQYF
TGCGCCAGCCGTATTTCGGAACAGTCCTACGAGCAGTACTTC
>TRBJ1-2|TRBV20-1|.|17|.
CSASDQAANYRDYGYTF
TGCAGTGCTAGTGATCAGGCCGCCAACTACAGGGACTATGGCTACACCTTC
>TRBJ1-2|TRBV6-1|.|11|.
CASRNGYGYTF
TGTGCCAGCAGGAACGGATACGGCTACACCTTC
>TRBJ1-6|TRBV10-3|few|15|.
CAISDRGASNSPLHF
TGTGCCATCAGTGATCGCGGGGCTAGCAATTCACCCCTCCACTTT
>TRBJ1-2|TRBV7-9|many|16|TRBD1
CASSLGPRGLPNGYTF
TGTGCCAGCAGCTTAGGACCCAGGGGGTTACCTAATGGCTACACCTTC
>TRBJ2-7|TRBV6-2/TRBV6-3|few|15|TRBD1
CASSYSGTGPYEQYF
TGTGCCAGCAGTTACTCGGGGACAGGGCCTTACGAGCAGTACTTC
>TRBJ1-1|TRBV7-8|many|16|.
CASSPQAGTHDTEAFF
TGTGCCAGCAGCCCGCAGGCTGGGACACACGACACTGAAGCTTTCTTT
>TRBJ2-7|TRBV7-2|.|14|.
CASSLLGTTYEQYF
TGTGCCAGCAGCTTATTAGGGACGACCTACGAGCAGTACTTC
>TRBJ1-3|TRBV28|many|14|.
CAVARALRPDTIYF
TGTGCCGTCGCTCGAGCCCTGCGTCCGGACACCATATATTTT
>TRBJ2-7|TRBV5-1|few|13|.
CASSLVGRGEQYF
TGCGCCAGCAGCTTGGTGGGGCGCGGGGAGCAGTACTTC
>TRBJ1-4|TRBV2|many|13|.
CASRESTRGKLFF
TGTGCCAGCAGGGAGTCCACAAGAGGAAAACTGTTTTTT
>TRBJ2-5|TRBV20-1|few|12|.
CSALGRQETQYF
TGCAGTGCTTTGGGACGACAAGAGACCCAGTACTTC
>TRBJ1-3|TRBV7-8|many|17|TRBD1
CASSLDGTEDSGNTIYF
TGTGCCAGCAGCTTAGATGGGACAGAAGACTCTGGAAACACCATATATTTT
>TRBJ2-1|TRBV4-1|.|13|.
CASSQGQYNEQFF
TGCGCCAGCAGCCAAGGACAGTACAATGAGCAGTTCTTC
>TRBJ2-3|TRBV28|many|17|TRBD2
CASSLSRRLAGADTQYF
TGTGCCAGCAGTCTGTCCCGTAGACTAGCGGGAGCAGATACGCAGTATTTT
>TRBJ1-2|TRBV28|few|15|.
CASSQGQSKVYGYTF
TGTGCCAGCAGCCAAGGACAGAGCAAAGTTTATGGCTACACCTTC
>TRBJ1-3|TRBV28|many|17|TRBD1
CASHSGTDYLSGNTIYF
TGTGCCAGCCATTCCGGGACAGACTATCTCTCTGGAAACACCATATATTTT
>TRBJ2-5|TRBV28|.|14|.
CASSYEGEGETQYF
TGTGCCAGCAGTTACGAGGGGGAGGGTGAGACCCAGTACTTC
>TRBJ1-5|TRBV20-1|.|15|.
CSAFDQGSYNQPQHF
TGCAGTGCTTTCGACCAGGGCTCGTACAATCAGCCCCAGCATTTT
>TRBJ2-6|TRBV5-1|.|13|.
CASIGDLANVLTF
TGCGCCAGCATTGGGGATCTAGCCAACGTCCTGACTTTC
>TRBJ1-5|TRBV20-1|few|10|.
CSAALTAQHF
TGCAGTGCAGCCCTGACGGCCCAGCATTTT
>TRBJ2-2|TRBV20-1|once|13|.
CSARSPNTGELFF
TGCAGTGCTAGGTCTCCGAACACCGGGGAGCTGTTTTTT
>TRBJ1-1|TRBV9|few|13|.
CASREILNTEAFF
TGTGCCAGCAGAGAAATTTTAAACACTGAAGCTTTCTTT
>TRBJ2-1|TRBV7-3|few|14|.
CASSRGISYNEQFF
TGTGCCAGCAGCAGGGGCATCTCCTACAATGAGCAGTTCTTC
>TRBJ2-7|TRBV20-1|.|14|.
CSAPFSTATYEQYF
TGCAGTGCTCCTTTTTCGACCGCGACCTACGAGCAGTACTTC
>TRBJ1-1|TRBV7-8|many|17|.
CASSRGQETYMNTEAFF
TGTGCCAGCAGCCGCGGTCAAGAGACCTACATGAACACTGAAGCTTTCTTT
>TRBJ2-3|TRBV14|.|14|.
CASSQGPFGDTQYF
TGTGCCAGCAGCCAGGGGCCCTTCGGCGATACGCAGTATTTT
>TRBJ1-6|TRBV28|few|13|.
CASRTSYNSPLHF
TGTGCCAGCAGGACATCTTATAATTCACCCCTCCACTTT
>TRBJ1-5|TRBV27|many|14|.
CATAMTTSNQPQHF
TGTGCCACCGCCATGACAACTAGCAATCAGCCCCAGCATTTT
>TRBJ2-7|TRBV7-9|many|14|.
CASSLLTQGGEQYF
TGTGCCAGCAGCTTGTTGACACAGGGCGGCGAGCAGTACTTC
>TRBJ2-7|TRBV25-1|.|16|TRBD1
CASSKTRDRTSHEQYF
TGTGCCAGCAGTAAAACCCGGGACAGGACCTCCCACGAGCAGTACTTC
>TRBJ1-1|TRBV13|.|14|.
CASSLRSIVAEAFF
TGTGCCAGCAGTCTTCGCTCGATTGTCGCTGAAGCTTTCTTT
>TRBJ2-7|TRBV20-1|.|13|.
CSARYGGGYEQYF
TGCAGTGCTAGATATGGTGGGGGTTACGAGCAGTACTTC
>TRBJ2-3|TRBV29-1|many|17|TRBD1
CSSTRTGGSSTTDTQYF
TGCAGCTCAACTAGGACAGGGGGTAGCAGTACGACAGATACGCAGTATTTT
>TRBJ1-2|TRBV7-2|.|13|.
CATARGSDYGYTF
TGTGCCACAGCTAGGGGGTCGGACTATGGCTACACCTTC
>TRBJ2-6|TRBV10-1|.|15|.
CASISKSSGANVLTF
TGCGCCAGCATTTCTAAAAGCTCTGGGGCCAACGTCCTGACTTTC
>TRBJ1-2|TRBV6-2/TRBV6-3|.|14|.
CASRSALGGKSYTF
TGTGCCAGCAGATCGGCCCTTGGGGGGAAATCCTACACCTTC
>TRBJ2-7|TRBV28|many|15|.
CASSPPGTGMYEQYF
TGTGCCAGCAGTCCCCCCGGGACTGGAATGTACGAGCAGTACTTC
>TRBJ1-2|TRBV28|many|12|.
CASSLGPYGYTF
TGTGCCAGCAGTTTAGGCCCCTATGGCTACACCTTC
>TRBJ2-7|TRBV6-1|many|17|.
CASSQSGGAGESYEQYF
TGTGCCAGCAGTCAATCAGGGGGCGCGGGGGAGAGTTACGAGCAGTACTTC
>TRBJ2-3|TRBV9|many|16|TRBD2
CASSSVIAGVADTQYF
TGTGCCAGCAGCTCGGTCATAGCGGGAGTAGCAGATACGCAGTATTTT